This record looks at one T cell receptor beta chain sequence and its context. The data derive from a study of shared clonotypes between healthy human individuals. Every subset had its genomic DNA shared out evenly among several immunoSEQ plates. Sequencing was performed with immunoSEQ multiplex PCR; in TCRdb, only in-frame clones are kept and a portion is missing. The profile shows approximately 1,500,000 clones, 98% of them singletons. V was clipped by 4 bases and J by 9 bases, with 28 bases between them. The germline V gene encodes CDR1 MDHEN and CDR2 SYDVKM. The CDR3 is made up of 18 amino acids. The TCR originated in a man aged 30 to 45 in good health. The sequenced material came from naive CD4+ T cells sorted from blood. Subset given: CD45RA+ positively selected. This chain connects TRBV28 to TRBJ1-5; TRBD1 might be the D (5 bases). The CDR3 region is CASSSLPAGLITVRPQHF. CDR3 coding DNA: TGTGCCAGCAGTTCCCTGCCGGCGGGACTTATCACAGTTCGGCCCCAGCATTTT.